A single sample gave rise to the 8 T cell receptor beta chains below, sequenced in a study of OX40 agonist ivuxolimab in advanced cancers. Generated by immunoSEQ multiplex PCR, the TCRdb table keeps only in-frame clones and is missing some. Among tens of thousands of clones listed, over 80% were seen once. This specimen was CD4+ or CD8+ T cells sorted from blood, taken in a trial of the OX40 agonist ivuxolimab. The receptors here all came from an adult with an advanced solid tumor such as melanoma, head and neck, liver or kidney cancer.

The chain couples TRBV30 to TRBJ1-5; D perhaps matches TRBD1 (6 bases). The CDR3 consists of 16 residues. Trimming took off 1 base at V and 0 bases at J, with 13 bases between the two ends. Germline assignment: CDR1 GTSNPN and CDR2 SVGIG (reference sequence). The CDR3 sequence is CAWSALTGLSNQPQHF. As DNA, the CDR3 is TGTGCCTGGAGTGCCTTGACAGGTCTTAGCAATCAGCCCCAGCATTTT. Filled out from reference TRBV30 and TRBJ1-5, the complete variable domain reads SQTIHQWPATLVQPVGSPLSLECTVEGTSNPNLYWYRQAAGRGLQLLFYSVGIGQISSEVPQNLSASRPQDRQFILSSKKLLLSDSGFYLCAWSALTGLSNQPQHFGDGTRLSIL.

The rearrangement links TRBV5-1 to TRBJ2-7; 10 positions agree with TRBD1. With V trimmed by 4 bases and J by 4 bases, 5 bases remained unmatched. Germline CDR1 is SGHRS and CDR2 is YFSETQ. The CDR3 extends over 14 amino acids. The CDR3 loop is CASSRGQGSYEQYF. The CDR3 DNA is TGCGCCAGCAGCAGGGGACAGGGGAGTTACGAGCAGTACTTC.

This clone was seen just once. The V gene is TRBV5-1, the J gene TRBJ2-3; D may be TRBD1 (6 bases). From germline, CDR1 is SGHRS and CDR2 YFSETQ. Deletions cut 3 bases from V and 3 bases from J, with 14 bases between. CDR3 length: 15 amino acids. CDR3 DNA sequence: TGCGCCAGCAGCTGGGGTGGCCAGGGGACAGATACGCAGTATTTT. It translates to CASSWGGQGTDTQYF.

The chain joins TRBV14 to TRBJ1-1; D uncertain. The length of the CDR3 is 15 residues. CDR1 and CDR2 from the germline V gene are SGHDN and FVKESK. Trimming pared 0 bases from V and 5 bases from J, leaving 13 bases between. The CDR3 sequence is CASSQDLSRSTEAFF. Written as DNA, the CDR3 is TGTGCCAGCAGCCAAGATCTCTCGAGGTCAACTGAAGCTTTCTTT.

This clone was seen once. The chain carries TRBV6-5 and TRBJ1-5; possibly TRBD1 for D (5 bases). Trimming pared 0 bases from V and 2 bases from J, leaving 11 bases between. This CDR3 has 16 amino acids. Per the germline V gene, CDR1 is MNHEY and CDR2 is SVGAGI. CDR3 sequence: CASSYSILQGNQPQHF. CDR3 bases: TGTGCCAGCAGTTACTCGATATTACAGGGCAATCAGCCCCAGCATTTT.

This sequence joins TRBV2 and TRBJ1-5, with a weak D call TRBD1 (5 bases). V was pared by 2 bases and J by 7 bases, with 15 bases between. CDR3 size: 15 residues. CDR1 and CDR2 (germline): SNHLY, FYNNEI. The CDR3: CASSETGGAGQPQHF. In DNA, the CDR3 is TGTGCCAGCAGTGAAACGGGTGGGGCTGGGCAGCCCCAGCATTTT. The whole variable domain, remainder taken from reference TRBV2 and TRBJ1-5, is EPEVTQTPSHQVTQMGQEVILRCVPISNHLYFYWYRQILGQKVEFLVSFYNNEISEKSEIFDDQFSVERPDGSNFTLKIRSTKLEDSAMYFCASSETGGAGQPQHFGDGTRLSIL.

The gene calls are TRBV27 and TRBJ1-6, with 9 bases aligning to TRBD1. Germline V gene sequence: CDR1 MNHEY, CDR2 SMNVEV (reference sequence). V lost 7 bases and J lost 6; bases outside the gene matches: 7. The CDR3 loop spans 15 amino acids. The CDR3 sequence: CASKSTGQGNSPLHF. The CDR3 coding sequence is TGTGCCAGCAAAAGTACGGGACAGGGTAATTCACCCCTCCACTTT.

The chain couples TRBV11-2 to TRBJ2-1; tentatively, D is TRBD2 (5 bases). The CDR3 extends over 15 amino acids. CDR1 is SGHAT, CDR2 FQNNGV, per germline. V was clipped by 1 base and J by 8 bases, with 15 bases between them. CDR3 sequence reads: CASSLGGRRGDEQFF. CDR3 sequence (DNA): TGTGCCAGCAGCTTAGGAGGGAGACGGGGAGATGAGCAGTTCTTC.